The present entry profiles one TCR beta chain with its context. Its antigen is as yet unknown. Healthy Caucasians, and only they, were the donors. This specimen comes from a study of identical twins. In TCRdb, the 5' RACE reads were re-called with MiXCR into one record per CDR3 protein. The sample holds more than 1.5 million distinct CDR3 sequences, 25% to 35% seen once. The study's findings and limits: Twins' excess sharing was less marked for out-of-frame beta sequences. The analysis was cross-sectional rather than longitudinal within donors. Compared with unrelated sharing, twin-shared out-of-frame alpha sequences had more low-probability sequences.

V shed 0 bases and J shed 5 bases, with 17 bases lying between them. The CDR3 consists of 16 residues. The germline gives CDR1 MNHNY, CDR2 SVGAGI (reference sequence). The sequenced sample consisted of cord blood. The receptor was isolated from a newborn girl in good health. V gene TRBV6-6 combines with J gene TRBJ2-7; TRBD2 is a possible D gene (7 bases). Written as DNA, the CDR3 is TGTGCCAGCAGTTACTCGATAAGAGGGGGGGTCCACGAGCAGTACTTC. Translating it yields CASSYSIRGGVHEQYF.